This TCR beta chain was obtained from a study of cytomegalovirus exposure and HLA in healthy donors. Across the whole study: Earlier, fewer than 130 million unique TCR beta sequences were recovered from approximately 180 million T cells by an analysis.

Of note for this clone: No antigen is known for it.

PCR used 60 Vbeta primers and 13 Jbeta primers. In the authors' methods: Tens of millions of unique TCR beta chains, roughly 11 million of them shared, were counted by a later analysis. The protocol was immunoSEQ multiplex PCR, while the TCRdb copy is restricted to in-frame clones and leaves out a portion. The V and J calls and clone size come from that table; D and trimming were worked out from the DNA. In the table there are 110,000 to 150,000 clones, roughly 80% of which are singletons. Trimming at V came to 7 bases and at J to 11 bases, leaving 14 bases not matched to a gene. This CDR3 spans 14 amino acids. Germline CDR1 and CDR2: SQVTM and ANQGSEA. Study-level findings and limits: It was about 150 TCR beta chains that were listed as cytomegalovirus-associated.

Sequencing was performed on PBMCs. This clonotype originated in a female donor in good health and CMV-seronegative. The chain employs TRBV29-1 and TRBJ2-4; 10 nucleotides match TRBD2. CDR3 in amino acids: CSARGTSVPWVQYF. The CDR3 nucleotides are TGCAGCGCCCGCGGGACTAGCGTTCCCTGGGTTCAGTACTTC.